This passage covers 27 T cell receptor beta chains from one sample sequenced in a study of T cells in Graves' hyperthyroidism and ophthalmopathy. TCR beta CDR3 regions were amplified from RNA transcripts. A set of HTBI primers served as the primers for a first-round RT-PCR of the TCR CDR3. A single record per CDR3 protein comes from TCRdb applying MiXCR to the multiplex PCR reads. This sample has approximately 530,000 distinct CDR3 sequences, with less than 20% found just once. The sequenced sample consisted of blood. These receptors all come from a middle-aged man with Graves' ophthalmopathy.

This clonotype was seen at least ten times. The chain couples TRBV7-3 to TRBJ2-7; 14 nucleotides agree with TRBD2. There are 14 residues in the CDR3. CDR1 is SGHTA and CDR2 is FQGTGA in the germline V gene. V dropped 2 bases and J dropped 7; count of bases not matched to a gene: 1. The CDR3 DNA reads TGTGCCAGCAGCTTAGGGACTAGCGGGAGTGAGCAGTACTTC. Translated: CASSLGTSGSEQYF.

This clonotype was counted a few times. The chain recombines TRBV6-2 or TRBV6-3 with TRBJ2-1, with 7 bases lining up with TRBD1. Trimming took 6 bases from V and 4 from J; bases not matched to a gene: 9. Germline assignment: CDR1 MNHEY and CDR2 SVGEGT. The CDR3 totals 15 residues. The DNA for the CDR3 is TGTGCCAGCAGAGACAGACAGGGACAGTACAATGAGCAGTTCTTC. This translates into CASRDRQGQYNEQFF.

This clonotype was picked up a small number of times. CDR3 residues: CASSPQPWQPQHF. The CDR3 nucleotides are TGTGCCAGCAGTCCCCAGCCGTGGCAGCCCCAGCATTTT. V and J are TRBV6-1 and TRBJ1-5; no clear D. V lost 5 bases and J 7 bases, leaving 12 bases between the germline ends. Germline values: CDR1 MNHNS, CDR2 SASEGT. The CDR3 sequence is 13 residues long.

Here the CDR3 DNA reads TGTGCCAGCAGTGACAGACTAGCGGGAGGCTCCTACAATGAGCAGTTCTTC. It yields the protein CASSDRLAGGSYNEQFF. The J gene is TRBJ2-1, the V gene TRBV6-2 or TRBV6-3, with TRBD2 matching 13 bases. V lost 5 bases, J lost 0 bases, and 4 bases stayed unmatched. The germline gives CDR1 MNHEY, CDR2 SVGEGT. The CDR3 consists of 17 residues.

This clonotype occurred a few times. The chain employs TRBV3-1 and TRBJ2-4; unclear D gene. Germline CDR1 is LGHDT and CDR2 is YNNKEL (reference sequence). Deletions cut 1 base from V and 2 bases from J, with 6 bases between. CDR3 length equals 14 residues. The chain's CDR3 is CASSQGESKNIQYF. CDR3 sequence (DNA): TGTGCCAGCAGCCAAGGAGAATCCAAAAACATTCAGTACTTC.

The sample holds many counts of this clonotype. This chain joins TRBV9 and TRBJ2-5; D remains unclear. This CDR3 has 11 residues. Trimming stripped 7 bases from V and 0 bases from J, with 4 bases between. Germline CDR1 is SGDLS and CDR2 is YYNGEE. The CDR3 DNA reads as TGTGCCAGCCTCAACCAAGAGACCCAGTACTTC. Residues: CASLNQETQYF.

This clonotype has at least ten counts. The rearrangement joins TRBV28 to TRBJ1-1; unclear D gene. The germline gives CDR1 MDHEN, CDR2 SYDVKM. The CDR3 has 11 amino acids. With 6 bases removed from V and 7 bases from J, the gap between germline ends came to 9 bases. The CDR3 sequence is CASSNVYEAFF. In DNA, the CDR3 is TGTGCCAGCAGCAATGTATATGAAGCTTTCTTT.

This clonotype has a count of ten or more. The chain links TRBV3-1 to TRBJ1-1; D not resolved. V lost 0 bases and J lost 0, with 8 bases in between. Per germline, CDR1 LGHDT and CDR2 YNNKEL (reference sequence). This CDR3 is built from 15 residues. The CDR3 DNA is TGTGCCAGCAGCCAAGAAGCAGGCTTGAACACTGAAGCTTTCTTT. Its translation: CASSQEAGLNTEAFF.

This clonotype was recorded many times. This chain uses TRBV6-2 or TRBV6-3 with TRBJ1-1; D is possibly TRBD1 (5 bases). Germline lookup yields CDR1 MNHEY and CDR2 SVGEGT. The CDR3 sequence is 15 residues long. Trimming cost V 2 bases and J 1 base, with 11 bases left between them. In DNA form, the CDR3 reads TGTGCCAGCAGTTACGCCGGGGCAGCGAACACTGAAGCTTTCTTT. Encoded protein: CASSYAGAANTEAFF.

The chain links TRBV3-1 to TRBJ1-1; D is uncertain. The CDR3 sequence is 13 residues long. V lost 2 bases and J 2 bases, leaving 6 bases between the germline ends. CDR1 is LGHDT, CDR2 YNNKEL, per germline (reference sequence). CDR3 DNA: TGTGCCAGCAGCCAAAGCGGAAACACTGAAGCTTTCTTT. This codes for CASSQSGNTEAFF.

This clonotype was seen ten or more times. The V gene is TRBV6-5, the J gene TRBJ2-7; 8 nucleotides match TRBD2. The V gene's germline CDR1 is MNHEY and CDR2 SVGAGI. This CDR3 is built from 14 residues. V lost 4 bases and J lost 6; bases outside the gene matches: 8. The chain's CDR3 is CASSLTSVGAEQYF. CDR3 coding DNA: TGTGCCAGCAGTTTGACTAGCGTGGGAGCCGAGCAGTACTTC.

The chain links TRBV29-1 to TRBJ1-1; D not certain. The CDR3 contains 12 residues. Deletions cut 4 bases from V and 4 bases from J, with 10 bases between. Per the germline V gene, CDR1 is SQVTM and CDR2 is ANQGSEA. DNA for the CDR3: TGCAGCGTTGTTGTGGTCGTCACTGAAGCTTTCTTT. This gives the protein CSVVVVVTEAFF.

This chain links TRBV29-1 with TRBJ1-6; weak D call: TRBD1 (6 bases). This CDR3 contains 14 residues. The germline gives CDR1 SQVTM, CDR2 ANQGSEA. V shed 4 bases and J shed 5 bases, with 12 bases lying between them. CDR3 sequence reads: CSVGEGTNNSPLHF. The CDR3 bases are TGCAGCGTTGGTGAAGGGACAAATAATTCACCCCTCCACTTT.

The genes are TRBV19 and TRBJ1-6, with D hard to call. V was pared by 0 bases and J by 7 bases, with 4 bases between. Germline lookup yields CDR1 LNHDA and CDR2 SQIVND (reference sequence). This CDR3 has 13 residues. As DNA, the CDR3 is TGTGCCAGTAGTATAGAGGGAAATTCACCCCTCCACTTT. It is translated as CASSIEGNSPLHF.

The sample holds many counts of this clonotype. The chain is built from TRBV12-3 or TRBV12-4 and TRBJ1-1, with D perhaps TRBD1 (6 bases). The CDR3 length is 15 residues. V was trimmed by 1 base and J by 7 bases, leaving 16 bases between them. CDR3 residues: CASSLGGGTPREAFF. In DNA, the CDR3 is TGTGCCAGCAGTTTAGGAGGGGGGACCCCCCGTGAAGCTTTCTTT.

This clonotype was picked up a small number of times. The rearrangement uses TRBV20-1 and TRBJ1-5; TRBD1 is a possible D gene (6 bases). The length of the CDR3 is 18 residues. The V end was cut by 0 bases, the J end by 1 base, with 19 bases between. Germline CDR1 reads DFQATT; CDR2 reads SNEGSKA (reference sequence). The CDR3 loop is CSARESGVSVESNQPQHF. In DNA form, the CDR3 reads TGCAGTGCTAGAGAGTCAGGGGTATCAGTAGAAAGCAATCAGCCCCAGCATTTT.

This rearrangement joins TRBV6-5 to TRBJ2-5; the match to TRBD1 covers 11 bases. Unmatched junction bases numbered 10, after V lost 3 bases and J lost 4 bases. CDR1 and CDR2 from the germline V gene are MNHEY and SVGAGI. CDR3 length equals 17 residues. The chain's CDR3 is CASSYGPGQGGRETQYF. In nucleotides, the CDR3 is TGTGCCAGCAGTTATGGGCCGGGACAGGGGGGTAGAGAGACCCAGTACTTC.

This chain uses TRBV5-1 with TRBJ1-3, with 9 bases that match TRBD1. Germline CDR1 SGHRS, CDR2 YFSETQ. J gave up 4 bases and V 0 bases, and 5 bases lay outside the gene matches. This CDR3 is 16 amino acids long. CDR3 sequence reads: CASSLAGQGSGNTIYF. The CDR3 nucleotides read TGCGCCAGCAGCTTGGCCGGACAGGGGTCCGGAAACACCATATATTTT. Looking up the rest from reference TRBV5-1 and TRBJ1-3 gives the full variable domain: KAGVTQTPRYLIKTRGQQVTLSCSPISGHRSVSWYQQTPGQGLQFLFEYFSETQRNKGNFPGRFSGRQFSNSRSEMNVSTLELGDSALYLCASSLAGQGSGNTIYFGEGSWLTVV.

This clonotype occurred a few times. The chain is built from TRBV20-1 and TRBJ1-3, with unresolved D. The CDR3 loop spans 14 amino acids. Germline V gives CDR1 DFQATT, CDR2 SNEGSKA (reference sequence). V was shortened by 3 bases and J by 4 bases, with 13 bases between the two germline ends. CDR3 in DNA: TGCAGTGCTAGGCCTCTCAAGACCGGAAACACCATATATTTT. Protein sequence: CSARPLKTGNTIYF.

This clonotype was observed many times. The V and J genes are TRBV6-1 and TRBJ2-1; 15 bases are a match to TRBD2. Germline V gives CDR1 MNHNS, CDR2 SASEGT. V shed 5 bases and J 8 bases; nucleotides not matched to a gene: 10. The CDR3 has 17 residues. Written as DNA, the CDR3 is TGTGCCAGCAGTCGAGGACTAGCGGGGGGGAGTATAGATGAGCAGTTCTTC. Its protein is CASSRGLAGGSIDEQFF.

At least ten counts were recorded for this clonotype. The rearrangement uses TRBV5-1 and TRBJ2-5; 12 nucleotides agree with TRBD2. The V and J ends lost 4 bases and 4 bases, in that order; junction bases with no gene match: 17. CDR1 is SGHRS and CDR2 is YFSETQ in the germline V gene. There are 19 residues in the CDR3. The CDR3 spells CASSRLNSPSGGARETQYF. DNA for the CDR3: TGCGCCAGCAGCCGCTTGAATTCCCCTAGCGGGGGGGCCAGAGAGACCCAGTACTTC.

Points on this clonotype: A much more abundant neighbour one base away suggests this may be a read error. This chain uses TRBV27 with TRBJ2-7, with 12 positions matching TRBD2. The CDR3 has 17 amino acids. Trimming removed 3 bases from V and 7 bases from J; junction bases left unmatched: 13. Germline CDR1 is MNHEY and CDR2 is SMNVEV (reference sequence). Here the CDR3 reads CASSFLPASGRGPEQYF. In nucleotides, the CDR3 is TGTGCCAGCAGTTTCCTACCCGCTAGCGGGAGGGGTCCTGAGCAGTACTTC.

This clonotype occurred a few times. This chain joins TRBV5-6 and TRBJ2-2, with 12 bases lining up with TRBD1. V shed 0 bases, J shed 4 bases, and the junction held 4 bases outside the gene matches. The CDR3 sequence is 17 residues long. Germline V lookup: CDR1 SGHDT, CDR2 YYEEEE. CDR3 protein: CASSLEGQGATTGELFF. CDR3 bases: TGTGCCAGCAGCTTGGAGGGACAGGGGGCGACCACCGGGGAGCTGTTTTTT.

The V and J genes are TRBV29-1 and TRBJ2-5; D possibly corresponds to TRBD2 (6 bases). The germline gives CDR1 SQVTM, CDR2 ANQGSEA. V dropped 4 bases and J dropped 4 bases, with 16 bases sitting between them. CDR3 length: 14 amino acids. The CDR3 bases are TGCAGCGTTGTGGGATGGGCGGGACGAGAGACCCAGTACTTC. This translates into CSVVGWAGRETQYF.

The sample holds a few counts of this clonotype. This chain joins TRBV28 and TRBJ2-1; 7 bases are shared with TRBD2. Per the germline V gene, CDR1 is MDHEN and CDR2 is SYDVKM. This CDR3 spans 15 amino acids. V was pared by 2 bases and J by 5 bases, with 6 bases of the junction left unmatched. This chain's CDR3 is CASSLVGGPNNEQFF. In DNA, the CDR3 is TGTGCCAGCAGTTTAGTGGGAGGGCCTAACAATGAGCAGTTCTTC.

Many counts were recorded for this clonotype. CDR3 coding DNA: TGTGCCAGCAGTCGCGGACTCTCCTACGAGCAGTACTTC. This translates into CASSRGLSYEQYF. V gene TRBV6-1 combines with J gene TRBJ2-7; D possibly corresponds to TRBD2 (5 bases). Germline V gene sequence: CDR1 MNHNS, CDR2 SASEGT. Trimming took 5 bases from V and 0 from J, leaving 8 bases between them. CDR3 length: 13 amino acids.

This sequence joins TRBV5-4 and TRBJ2-7; D is possibly TRBD1 or TRBD2 (5 bases each). V lost 4 bases and J lost 0, with 11 bases in between. Germline lookup yields CDR1 SGHNT and CDR2 YYREEE (reference sequence). This CDR3 has 14 residues. CDR3 residues: CASSRDLRSYEQYF. The CDR3 nucleotides read TGTGCCAGCAGCAGGGACCTACGCTCCTACGAGCAGTACTTC.